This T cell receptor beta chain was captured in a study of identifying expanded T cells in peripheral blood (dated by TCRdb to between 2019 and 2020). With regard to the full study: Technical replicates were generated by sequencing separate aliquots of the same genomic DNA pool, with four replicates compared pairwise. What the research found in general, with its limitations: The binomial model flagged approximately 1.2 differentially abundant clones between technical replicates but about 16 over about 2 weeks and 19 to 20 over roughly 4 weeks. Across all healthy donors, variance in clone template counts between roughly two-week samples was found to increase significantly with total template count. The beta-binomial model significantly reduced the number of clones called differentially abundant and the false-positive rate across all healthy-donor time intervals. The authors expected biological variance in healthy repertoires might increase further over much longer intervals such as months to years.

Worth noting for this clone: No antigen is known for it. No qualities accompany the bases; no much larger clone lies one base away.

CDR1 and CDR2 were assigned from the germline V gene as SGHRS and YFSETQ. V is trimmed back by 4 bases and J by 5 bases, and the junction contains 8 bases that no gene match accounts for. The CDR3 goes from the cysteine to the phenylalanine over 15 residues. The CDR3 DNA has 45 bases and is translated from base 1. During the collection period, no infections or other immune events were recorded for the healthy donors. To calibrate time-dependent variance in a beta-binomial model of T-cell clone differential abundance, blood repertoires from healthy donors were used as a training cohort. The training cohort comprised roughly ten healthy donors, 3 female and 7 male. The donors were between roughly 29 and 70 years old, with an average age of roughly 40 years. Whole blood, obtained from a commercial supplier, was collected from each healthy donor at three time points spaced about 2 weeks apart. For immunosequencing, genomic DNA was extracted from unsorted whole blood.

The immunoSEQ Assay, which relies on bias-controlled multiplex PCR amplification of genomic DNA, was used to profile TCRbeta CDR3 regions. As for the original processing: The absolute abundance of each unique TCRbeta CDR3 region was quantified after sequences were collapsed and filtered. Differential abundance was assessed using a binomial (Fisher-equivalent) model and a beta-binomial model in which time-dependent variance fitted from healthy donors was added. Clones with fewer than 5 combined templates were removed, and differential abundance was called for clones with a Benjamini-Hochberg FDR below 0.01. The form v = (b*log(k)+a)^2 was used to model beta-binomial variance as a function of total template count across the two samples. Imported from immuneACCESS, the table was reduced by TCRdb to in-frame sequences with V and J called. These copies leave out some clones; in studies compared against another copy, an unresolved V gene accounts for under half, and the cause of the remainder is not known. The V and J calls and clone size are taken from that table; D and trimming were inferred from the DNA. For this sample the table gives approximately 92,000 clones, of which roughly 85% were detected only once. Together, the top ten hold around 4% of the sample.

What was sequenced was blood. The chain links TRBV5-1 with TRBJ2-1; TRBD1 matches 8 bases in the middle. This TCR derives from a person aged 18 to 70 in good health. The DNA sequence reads TGCGCCAGCAGCCGGAGACAGGGGCTCAACAATGAGCAGTTCTTC. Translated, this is CASSRRQGLNNEQFF.